Each of the 13 T cell receptor beta chains below was sequenced from the same sample in a study of T cells after yellow fever vaccination. TCRdb redid the calling of the 5' RACE reads with MiXCR, one entry per CDR3 protein. Counted here are 90,000 to 150,000 distinct CDR3 sequences, about 7.8% occurring once; the ten biggest clones make up more than 2.5%. The specimen comprised CD4+ T cells sorted from PBMCs, sampled approximately 47 days after the first yellow fever vaccination. These receptors originate from a man aged 18 to 30 who received the YFV17D yellow fever vaccine.

This clonotype was counted at least ten times. The J gene is TRBJ1-6, the V gene TRBV7-2; possible D gene TRBD1, 5 bases. V shed 6 bases and J shed 8 bases, with 20 bases lying between them. This CDR3 region has 16 residues. Germline V CDR1 and CDR2: SGHTA, FQGNSA. DNA of the CDR3: TGTGCCAGCAGTCAAGGGGCGGATGGCTACTATTCACCCCTCCACTTT. Amino acid sequence: CASSQGADGYYSPLHF.

The chain couples TRBV7-2 to TRBJ2-5; 7 bases agree with TRBD2. V gave up 2 bases and J gave up 5 bases; unmatched junction bases: 5. Germline V gives CDR1 SGHTA, CDR2 FQGNSA. The CDR3 is made up of 14 amino acids. The CDR3 DNA follows: TGTGCCAGCAGCTTAAGCGGGGTGGATGAGACCCAGTACTTC. Its protein is CASSLSGVDETQYF. Variable domain in full (rest from reference TRBV7-2 and TRBJ2-5): GAGVSQSPSNKVTEKGKDVELRCDPISGHTALYWYRQSLGQGLEFLIYFQGNSAPDKSGLPSDRFSAERTGGSVSTLTIQRTQQEDSAVYLCASSLSGVDETQYFGPGTRLLVL.

The genes are TRBV4-2 and TRBJ1-1; D is possibly TRBD1 (6 bases). The CDR3 runs to 16 residues. Germline values: CDR1 LGHNA, CDR2 YNFKEQ. Between the trimmed V and J ends, which lost 0 bases and 1 base, there was a span of 12 bases. DNA of the CDR3: TGTGCCAGCAGCCAAGATGAGGGGGGTGGGAACACTGAAGCTTTCTTT. Its protein is CASSQDEGGGNTEAFF.

This clonotype appeared a few times. The chain carries TRBV3-1 and TRBJ2-6, with D hard to call. Germline values: CDR1 LGHDT, CDR2 YNNKEL (reference sequence). The CDR3 totals 14 residues. V lost 6 bases and J lost 0, with 6 bases in between. The CDR3 here is CASSTSSGANVLTF. In DNA, the CDR3 is TGTGCCAGCAGTACCAGCTCTGGGGCCAACGTCCTGACTTTC.

In its sample, this clonotype was seen many times. The J gene is TRBJ2-7, the V gene TRBV6-5; the match to TRBD1 covers 7 bases. CDR1 is MNHEY, CDR2 SVGAGI, per germline. V shed 7 bases, J shed 0 bases, and the junction held 3 bases outside the gene matches. This CDR3 has 13 residues. For the CDR3, the DNA is TGTGCCAGCAATAGACAGGGCTCCTACGAGCAGTACTTC. Protein product: CASNRQGSYEQYF.

This clonotype has a count of ten or more. The chain uses TRBV9 and TRBJ2-3; the D is unclear. Trimming stripped 4 bases from V and 2 bases from J, with 5 bases between. The germline gives CDR1 SGDLS, CDR2 YYNGEE. The CDR3 sequence is 12 residues long. CDR3 bases: TGTGCCAGCAGCTCCAACACAGATACGCAGTATTTT. It yields the protein CASSSNTDTQYF.

The table lists this clonotype with many counts. The chain couples TRBV20-1 to TRBJ1-2; no reliable D call. V was pared by 0 bases and J by 6 bases, with 11 bases between. The CDR3 contains 13 residues. CDR1 is DFQATT, CDR2 SNEGSKA, per germline (reference sequence). As DNA, the CDR3 is TGCAGTGCTAGAGATAACGTGGGGAATGGCTACACCTTC. Translating it yields CSARDNVGNGYTF.

V usage is TRBV6-1 and J usage is TRBJ1-2; 8 positions agree with TRBD1. This CDR3 has 16 residues. V lost 1 base to trimming and J lost 4 bases; unmatched junction nucleotides: 8. Germline CDR1 and CDR2: MNHNS and SASEGT. CDR3 sequence (DNA): TGTGCCAGCAGTGAAGGAACCGGGACAGGTGTCTATGGCTACACCTTC. It yields the protein CASSEGTGTGVYGYTF.

This clonotype was detected only a few times. The rearrangement joins TRBV7-3 to TRBJ1-5; maybe TRBD1 (6 bases). The CDR3 is made up of 18 amino acids. V lost 2 bases, J lost 0 bases, and 17 bases lay in between. Germline values: CDR1 SGHTA, CDR2 FQGTGA. The CDR3: CASSLGEGDNYSNQPQHF. The CDR3 DNA reads TGTGCCAGCAGCTTAGGAGAGGGGGACAACTATAGCAATCAGCCCCAGCATTTT.

This clonotype was detected many times. The genes are TRBV3-1 and TRBJ2-5; 9 positions agree with TRBD1. V lost 7 bases, J lost 6 bases, and 12 bases stayed unmatched. Germline loops: CDR1 LGHDT, CDR2 YNNKEL (reference sequence). This CDR3 spans 15 amino acids. The CDR3: CASTSTGTGRKTQYF. The DNA for the CDR3 is TGTGCCAGCACCTCAACCGGGACAGGGCGAAAGACCCAGTACTTC.

This clonotype was picked up many times. This rearrangement joins TRBV10-2 to TRBJ2-3; the D gene could be TRBD1 or TRBD2 (6 bases each). Trimming cost V 6 bases and J 6 bases, with 13 bases left between them. The CDR3 covers 13 residues. In germline, CDR1 is WSHSY, CDR2 SAAADI. CDR3 amino acids: CASSGGLVDTQYF. Here the CDR3 DNA reads TGCGCCAGCAGCGGGGGCCTGGTTGATACGCAGTATTTT.

This clonotype was recorded at least ten times. This chain joins TRBV14 and TRBJ2-1; D is perhaps TRBD1 (6 bases). Germline-derived CDR1 and CDR2 are SGHDN and FVKESK. This CDR3 comprises 15 residues. Trimming shortened V by 0 bases and J by 4 bases, and 10 bases separated the two germline ends. The CDR3 protein is CASSQEGAGYNEQFF. The CDR3 nucleotides read TGTGCCAGCAGCCAAGAGGGGGCAGGGTACAATGAGCAGTTCTTC.

This clonotype has a count of ten or more. The V gene is TRBV7-9, the J gene TRBJ2-1; 15 nucleotides line up with TRBD2. V shed 5 bases and J 15 bases; nucleotides not matched to a gene: 8. The CDR3 loop spans 14 amino acids. The V gene's germline CDR1 is SEHNR and CDR2 FQNEAQ (reference sequence). The CDR3 bases are TGTGCCAGCAGCATGGGACTAGCGGGGGGCGAGTCGTTCTTC. The encoded protein is CASSMGLAGGESFF.